The clone carrying this T cell receptor (beta chain) has more than one count but fewer than ten. TCRdb called the 5' RACE reads again in MiXCR, with one record for every CDR3 protein. The repertoire holds tens of thousands of distinct CDR3 sequences, with over 4.5% as singletons. Trimming cost V 4 bases and J 3 bases, with 9 bases left between them. Germline CDR1 reads SGHRS; CDR2 reads YFSETQ. The CDR3 extends over 13 amino acids. The sample belongs to a study of early T cells in non-severe SARS-CoV-2 infection. The chain is built from TRBV5-1 and TRBJ2-3; D tentatively reads TRBD1 or TRBD2 (5 bases each). The sample was whole blood. This TCR came from an adult who was a healthcare worker with PCR-confirmed SARS-CoV-2 infection or an uninfected control (not recorded which). The CDR3 bases are TGCGCCAGCAGCCCGGGACCTACAGATACGCAGTATTTT. This sequence encodes CASSPGPTDTQYF.